A selection of T cell receptor beta chains follows, all from one sample in a study of PD-1 blockade in mismatch repair-deficient tumors. TCRdb keeps only in-frame clones here, not all; method: immunoSEQ multiplex PCR. The table has 17,000 or so clones, nearly 85% seen once. The sequenced sample was PBMCs, obtained less than 25 weeks after starting pembrolizumab. These TCRs come from an adult with mismatch repair-deficient cancer. Both conserved end residues are part of each CDR3. The D gene is left open where the match is weak. Only part of the rows carry a size: once, few, many, or a class if the clone is expanded.

>TRBV5-1|few|TRBJ2-7|.
TGCGCCAGCAGCTTGGACTGGACAACGAGTTACGAGCAGTACTTC
CASSLDWTTSYEQYF
>TRBV4-2|.|TRBJ1-4|.
TGTGCCAGCAGTGTAGGGGGGGGTAATGAAAAACTGTTTTTT
CASSVGGGNEKLFF
>TRBV7-9|once|TRBJ2-3|TRBD2
TGTGCCAGCAGCTTAGCACGGAGCGGGAGGGCAGATACGCAGTATTTT
CASSLARSGRADTQYF
>TRBV29-1|.|TRBJ2-1|TRBD2
TGCAGCGTGGGCCTTGGGCTAGCGGGCAGGGATGAGCAGTTCTTC
CSVGLGLAGRDEQFF
>TRBV28|.|TRBJ1-6|.
TGTGCCAGCAGTACTAACCAGGGTTCTGCACCCCTCCACTTT
CASSTNQGSAPLHF
>TRBV2|.|TRBJ1-4|TRBD1
TGTGCCAGCAGTGGACCAGGGGGACGGGAAAAACTGTTTTTT
CASSGPGGREKLFF
>TRBV6-6|.|TRBJ2-1|.
TGTGCCAGCAGTTACTCGGGGCGCTACAATGAGCAGTTCTTC
CASSYSGRYNEQFF
>TRBV28|.|TRBJ1-2|TRBD1
TGTGCCAGCAGTTTTCCCGGGACAGGTCGTTATGGCTACACCTTC
CASSFPGTGRYGYTF
>TRBV15|.|TRBJ2-3|.
TGTGCCACCAGCAGGGTCCTTGGAGGAGATACGCAGTATTTT
CATSRVLGGDTQYF
>TRBV19|.|TRBJ1-2|.
TGTGCCAGTAGTATTCTTGGCAGGGACTATGGCTACACCTTC
CASSILGRDYGYTF